This T cell receptor (beta chain) appears in the sequencing data of a study of T cells in Graves' hyperthyroidism and ophthalmopathy. Using RNA transcripts as the source, TCR beta CDR3 regions were amplified. TCR CDR3 regions were first amplified by RT-PCR with HTBI primers. Each CDR3 protein is one row after TCRdb ran MiXCR on the multiplex PCR reads. The table lists 370,000 or so distinct CDR3 sequences, 25% of them singletons. Germline V lookup: CDR1 WNHNN, CDR2 SYGVQD (reference sequence). The CDR3 extends over 13 amino acids. After removal of 8 bases from V and 9 bases from J, the junction contained 10 bases not matched to a gene. This clonotype was counted a few times.

The specimen sequenced was blood. The chain employs TRBV10-1 and TRBJ2-1, with 7 bases aligning to TRBD1. The sequence came from a man in his forties or fifties with Graves' hyperthyroidism. CDR3 sequence reads: CASGPGGRVEQFF. CDR3 in DNA: TGCGCCAGCGGCCCAGGGGGTCGGGTTGAGCAGTTCTTC.